This T cell receptor (beta chain) was sequenced for a study of vaccination and CD4 T cells after COVID-19. The CDR3 runs to 14 residues. Germline V gene lookup returns CDR1 MDHEN and CDR2 SYDVKM. Trimming took 6 bases from V and 2 from J, leaving 11 bases between them. To note about this clonotype: What it recognizes is unknown.

The Oncomine TCR Beta short-read assay sequenced DNA from cultured CD4+ T cells. One entry per CDR3 protein results from TCRdb running MiXCR on the PCR reads. This table has some 7,000 distinct CDR3 sequences, about 70% appearing once. Specified treatment: approximately nine-day PBMC culture with coronavirus spike peptide pools or control peptides (ViraFEST assay). Whole-study results and caveats: SARS-CoV-2-reactive clonotypes showed a nonsignificant median rise from roughly 21 to 40.

This TCR derives from a human donor who had recovered from COVID-19. The sample was CD4+ T cells from blood, cultured in vitro. The genes are TRBV28 and TRBJ2-1; D possibly corresponds to TRBD2 (6 bases). Here the CDR3 reads CASRLAETYNEQFF. CDR3 coding DNA: TGTGCCAGCAGGTTAGCGGAAACCTACAATGAGCAGTTCTTC.